This TCR beta chain derives from a study of blood T cells in healthy people across ages. Study outcomes and limitations: Considered underestimates were the diversity estimates obtained from one million T cells.

A second about 6 to 11 cycle PCR used barcoded and J-beta primers. TCRdb re-analysed the 5' RACE reads in MiXCR, keeping a single row per CDR3 protein. The sample includes just over 1 million distinct CDR3 sequences, 35% to 55% of them seen just once. In regard to this clonotype: Its antigen remains unknown.

CDR1 is DFQATT and CDR2 is SNEGSKA in the germline V gene (reference sequence). Trimming pared 0 bases from V and 7 bases from J, leaving 16 bases between. This CDR3 region has 15 residues. The clonotype comes from a woman aged 55-70 years in good health. V is TRBV20-1 and J is TRBJ2-1; D may be TRBD2 (5 bases). Input material: blood. The CDR3 nucleotides read TGCAGTGCTAGAGAGCGAGAGAGGGTGAGGAATGAGCAGTTCTTC. Amino acids: CSARERERVRNEQFF.